The rows below give T cell receptor beta chains drawn from one sample of a study of T cells expressing NK-cell markers. With the 5' RACE reads reprocessed, TCRdb shows one record per CDR3 protein and no DNA. The table counts 350,000 to 450,000 distinct CDR3 sequences; over 4% lies in the top ten. The specimen was blood T cells: a sorted CD56 or NKG2C T cell subset, CD4+ or CD8+ T cells, or bulk PBMC T cells (not recorded which). Receptor source: a man aged 18-69 years in good health. Each CDR3 is given with its conserved first and last residue. The order of the fields is CDR3 length, J gene, V gene, CDR3 protein.

length: 15; J: TRBJ1-1; V: TRBV6-1; CDR3: CASSTGGGMNTEAFF
length: 17; J: TRBJ2-3; V: TRBV6-1; CDR3: CASSPNIGRGSTDTQYF
length: 13; J: TRBJ2-5; V: TRBV11-2; CDR3: CASRTSPQETQYF
length: 15; J: TRBJ1-2; V: TRBV15; CDR3: CATSAGRGPFYGYTF
length: 14; J: TRBJ2-1; V: TRBV11-2; CDR3: CASSTTSGTNEQFF
length: 13; J: TRBJ1-2; V: TRBV4-2; CDR3: CASSQEDNYGYTF
length: 14; J: TRBJ2-1; V: TRBV6-5; CDR3: CASSNRQGAGEQFF
length: 16; J: TRBJ2-1; V: TRBV9; CDR3: CASSVVGGTVYNEQFF
length: 13; J: TRBJ2-1; V: TRBV6-6; CDR3: CASSYRGGNEQFF
length: 15; J: TRBJ1-2; V: TRBV5-5; CDR3: CASSLPPGVSYGYTF
length: 17; J: TRBJ2-1; V: TRBV6-5; CDR3: CASSSQTGTRSYNEQFF
length: 18; J: TRBJ2-6; V: TRBV5-1; CDR3: CASSLIPTRGSGANVLTF
length: 14; J: TRBJ1-1; V: TRBV6-1; CDR3: CASSENTVRGEAFF
length: 15; J: TRBJ2-3; V: TRBV6-1; CDR3: CASSLLGVSTDTQYF
length: 15; J: TRBJ2-7; V: TRBV7-6; CDR3: CASGPGTGDSYEQYF
length: 17; J: TRBJ2-7; V: TRBV5-6; CDR3: CASSQNLGEVPVYEQYF
length: 13; J: TRBJ1-5; V: TRBV6-6; CDR3: CASGRGANQPQHF
length: 15; J: TRBJ2-5; V: TRBV20-1; CDR3: CSAREPGPKRETQYF
length: 14; J: TRBJ2-1; V: TRBV29-1; CDR3: CSGRGRSSYNEQFF
length: 14; J: TRBJ2-1; V: TRBV28; CDR3: CASSAGTPYNEQFF
length: 17; J: TRBJ2-6; V: TRBV5-1; CDR3: CASSREDRGRGANVLTF
length: 15; J: TRBJ2-1; V: TRBV18; CDR3: CASSPSVPPYNEQFF
length: 16; J: TRBJ2-1; V: TRBV28; CDR3: CASSVTSGGLYNEQFF
length: 14; J: TRBJ1-3; V: TRBV20-1; CDR3: CSAREWGTGNTIYF
length: 16; J: TRBJ2-7; V: TRBV5-1; CDR3: CASSLAVTSGAYEQYF
length: 19; J: TRBJ2-2; V: TRBV11-2; CDR3: CASSLSALIGGANTGELFF
length: 15; J: TRBJ2-5; V: TRBV2; CDR3: CASSQTSGGQETQYF
length: 13; J: TRBJ1-4; V: TRBV6-2/TRBV6-3; CDR3: CASSEGAREKLFF
length: 14; J: TRBJ2-5; V: TRBV6-5; CDR3: CASSHQRGGETQYF
length: 19; J: TRBJ2-1; V: TRBV3-1; CDR3: CASSSTGGSVGGGGPEQFF
length: 14; J: TRBJ2-1; V: TRBV6-1; CDR3: CASSGEGAGNEQFF
length: 18; J: TRBJ2-1; V: TRBV11-2; CDR3: CASNQFLTRTGVSYEQFF
length: 13; J: TRBJ2-1; V: TRBV7-9; CDR3: CASRDRQGYVQFF
length: 12; J: TRBJ2-3; V: TRBV7-6; CDR3: CASSQTADTQYF
length: 15; J: TRBJ1-2; V: TRBV6-5; CDR3: CASSYVQTKYYGYTF
length: 16; J: TRBJ2-5; V: TRBV20-1; CDR3: CSARDPSGGAGETQYF
length: 12; J: TRBJ2-3; V: TRBV6-6; CDR3: CASGGVTDTQYF